This T cell receptor (beta chain) was captured by sequencing in a study of blood T cell repertoires in COVID-19. In the study overall: Acute and convalescent COVID-19 specimens originated in the United States, Italy and Spain.

This CDR3 comprises 14 residues. Germline lookup yields CDR1 SGHVS and CDR2 FQNEAQ. The V segment lost 5 bases and the J segment 7 bases; nucleotides outside the gene matches: 11. Enrolled during active infection, Seattle patients were then followed longitudinally. Per the original methods: From reference gene primer amplification, estimates of nucleated cell counts were derived. TCRdb keeps only in-frame clones here, not all; method: immunoSEQ multiplex PCR. That table supplies the V and J calls and clone size; D and trimming were determined from the DNA. The table lists fewer than 60,000 clones, approximately 95% of them singletons.

The sequence came from a man aged 55 to 69 with COVID-19, enrolled during active disease. This chain joins TRBV7-8 and TRBJ2-7; TRBD1 matches 7 bases. Material: peripheral blood. CDR3 nucleotides: TGTGCCAGCAGCCCGGGACAGTCTCGAAGGGAGCAGTACTTC. Its translation: CASSPGQSRREQYF.